This TCR beta chain was identified in a study of blood T cell repertoires in COVID-19. On the study more broadly: PBMCs, B-cell-depleted T cells, or T cells provided the cDNA or gDNA that made up the material.

As processed by the authors: Nucleated cell counts were estimated from reference gene primer amplification. Using immunoSEQ multiplex PCR, the repertoire was profiled, and TCRdb retains in-frame clones only, with some absent. V and J calls and clone size come straight from that table; D and trimming were deduced from the DNA. The sample contains over 130,000 clones, roughly 88% of which appear only once. V was clipped by 0 bases and J by 5 bases, with 5 bases between them. Germline lookup yields CDR1 SGHVS and CDR2 FNYEAQ. This CDR3 spans 12 amino acids. This clonotype was sampled from a human donor in a cohort sampled during active COVID-19. V and J are TRBV7-6 and TRBJ2-7; unclear D gene. Source material: peripheral blood. CDR3 sequence (DNA): TGTGCCAGCAGCTTAGCCAACAACGAGCAGTACTTC. Translated: CASSLANNEQYF.